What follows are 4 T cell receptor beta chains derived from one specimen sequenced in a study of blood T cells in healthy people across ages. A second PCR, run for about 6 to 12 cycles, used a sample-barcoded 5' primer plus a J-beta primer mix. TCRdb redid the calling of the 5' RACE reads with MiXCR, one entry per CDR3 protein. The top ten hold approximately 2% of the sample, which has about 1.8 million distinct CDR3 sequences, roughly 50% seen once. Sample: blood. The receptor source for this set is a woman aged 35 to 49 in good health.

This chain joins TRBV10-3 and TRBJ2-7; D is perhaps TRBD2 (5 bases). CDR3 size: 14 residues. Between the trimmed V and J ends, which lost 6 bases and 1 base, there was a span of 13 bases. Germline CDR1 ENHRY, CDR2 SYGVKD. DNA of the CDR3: TGTGCCATCAGGGAGCGGACCGGTTCCTACGAGCAGTACTTC. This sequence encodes CAIRERTGSYEQYF.

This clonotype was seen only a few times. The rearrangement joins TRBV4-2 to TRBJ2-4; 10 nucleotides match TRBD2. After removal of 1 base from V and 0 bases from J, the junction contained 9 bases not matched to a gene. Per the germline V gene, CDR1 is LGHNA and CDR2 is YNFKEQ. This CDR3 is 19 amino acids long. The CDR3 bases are TGTGCCAGCAGCCAAGCGGTGGCTAGCGGGGGAATAGCCAAAAACATTCAGTACTTC. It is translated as CASSQAVASGGIAKNIQYF.

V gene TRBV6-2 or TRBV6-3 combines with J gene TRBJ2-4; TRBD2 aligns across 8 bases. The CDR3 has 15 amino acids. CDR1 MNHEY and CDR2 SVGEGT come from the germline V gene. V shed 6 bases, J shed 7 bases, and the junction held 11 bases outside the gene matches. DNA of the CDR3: TGTGCCAGCAGGCCCGGGACTAGAAGCGCGAACATTCAGTACTTC. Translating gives CASRPGTRSANIQYF.

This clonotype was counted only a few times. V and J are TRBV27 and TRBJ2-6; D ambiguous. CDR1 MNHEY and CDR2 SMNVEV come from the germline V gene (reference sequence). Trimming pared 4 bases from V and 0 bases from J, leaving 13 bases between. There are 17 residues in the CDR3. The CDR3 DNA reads TGTGCCAGCAGTTCCATATCGGTCATCTCTGGGGCCAACGTCCTGACTTTC. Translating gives CASSSISVISGANVLTF.